This section outlines one TCR beta chain sequence together with its context. This receptor's antigen is unknown. Base qualities were left out, and no much larger clone turns up one base away. These data originate in a study of blood T cell repertoires in COVID-19 (dated by TCRdb to 2018 to 2021). About the study as a whole: Collaborator samples came from the United States, Italy and Spain and covered acute and convalescent phases of COVID-19. The material from the prospective study consisted of cDNA or gDNA derived from T cells, B-cell-depleted T cells, or PBMCs. Subjects who had been exposed to COVID-19, were actively infected with it, or had recovered from it provided the deeply sampled blood TCRbeta repertoires that made up the dataset. A freely available public database, intended as a resource for researchers studying the immune response to SARS-CoV-2, is where the repertoires were released. Samples came from the ongoing ImmuneRACE study (first 160 participants) plus 1,254 subjects from 6 global collaborators. Sample metadata almost always included a de-identified subject ID, COVID-19 status, age in years and sex. HLA class I and class II types, where available, came from metadata supplied by the sample provider rather than from assay-based typing.

Results the study describes overall, beyond this receptor: The quantity of clinical and demographic metadata differed by source and by participant and was supplied without curation.

In Seattle, one collaborating source enrolled patients while the infection was active and tracked those patients longitudinally over the course of disease. The collaborating institutions used their own protocols to collect whole blood in K2EDTA tubes. For TCRbeta analysis, collaborators shipped samples as frozen whole blood, isolated PBMCs, or DNA extracted from either of those sample types. TCRbeta CDR3 regions were amplified from genomic DNA by means of the immunoSEQ Assay, a bias-controlled multiplex PCR. The source study handled its data this way. Within the assay, amplification of reference gene primers was used to estimate how many nucleated cells each sample contained. To quantify the absolute abundance of each unique TCRbeta CDR3 rearrangement, sequence reads were collapsed and filtered. For each sample, productive Simpson clonality was calculated as the square root of Simpson's diversity index over productive rearrangements. TCRdb stores this immuneACCESS table with in-frame sequences only. Part of the clones is absent; in the studies checked, under half of the shortfall reflects unresolved V genes, and no reason is known for the rest. The V and J calls and clone size are taken from that table; D and trimming were inferred from the DNA. The sample data list about 120,000 clones, and about 89% of these were observed just once. Together, the top ten hold roughly 3.9% of the sample.

The junction shows trimming of 11 bases on V and 3 bases on J, and the gene matches do not reach 12 bases of it. From the cysteine through the phenylalanine, the CDR3 covers 14 amino acids. Only the CDR3 portion is preserved as DNA: 42 bases, with reading frame beginning at the first base. Taken from the germline V gene, the CDR1 and CDR2 loops are SGHVS and FQNEAQ. The sample comprised peripheral blood. This sequence originates from a man aged 60-69 years with COVID-19, enrolled during active disease. In this chain, TRBV7-8 is recombined with TRBJ2-7; 8 central nucleotides agree with TRBD1. This receptor has the CDR3 CAADPPGQDYEQYF. In nucleotide form, the sequence is TGTGCCGCAGACCCCCCGGGACAGGACTACGAGCAGTACTTC.